This T cell receptor (beta chain) appears in the sequencing data of a study of OX40 agonist ivuxolimab in advanced cancers. Across the study: The diagnoses of dose-escalation patients were hepatocellular carcinoma, melanoma, renal cell or head and neck cancer. Among those enrolled, mean age was roughly 55 years (range roughly 23 to 79) and 82.7% were male. Anti-PD-1, anti-PD-L1 or anti-CTLA-4 therapy given earlier was allowed, and 40% had some.

The CDR3 is 14 residues long. Germline V CDR1 and CDR2: SGHVS, FQNEAQ. V dropped 1 base and J dropped 7 bases, with 11 bases sitting between them. Notes on the study in general: In general, CD8+ T cells held more expanded clones than CD4+ did, on average.

Points on this clone: Its antigen is currently unknown.

TCRdb's table, derived via immunoSEQ multiplex PCR, lists solely in-frame clones and lacks some. The data show about 71,000 clones, about three quarters seen once. Sequenced material: CD4+ or CD8+ T cells sorted from blood, taken in a trial of the OX40 agonist ivuxolimab. The clonotype comes from an adult with an advanced solid tumor such as melanoma, head and neck, liver or kidney cancer. The chain joins TRBV7-8 to TRBJ2-1; D may be TRBD1 (6 bases). In DNA form, the CDR3 reads TGTGCCAGCAGCTTAGGAGGGACACTTAATGAGCAGTTCTTC. Protein product: CASSLGGTLNEQFF.